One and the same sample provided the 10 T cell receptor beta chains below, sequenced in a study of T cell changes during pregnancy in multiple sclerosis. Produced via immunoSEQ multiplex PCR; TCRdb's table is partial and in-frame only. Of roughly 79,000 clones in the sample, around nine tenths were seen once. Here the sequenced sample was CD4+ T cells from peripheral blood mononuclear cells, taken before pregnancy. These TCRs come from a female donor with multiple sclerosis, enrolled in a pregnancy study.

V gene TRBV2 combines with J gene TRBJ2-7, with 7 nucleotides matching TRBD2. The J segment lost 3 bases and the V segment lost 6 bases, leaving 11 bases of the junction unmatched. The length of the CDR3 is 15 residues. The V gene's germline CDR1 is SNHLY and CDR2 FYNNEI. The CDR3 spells CASRPGGTGGYEQYF. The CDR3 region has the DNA TGTGCCAGCAGGCCGGGGGGAACTGGAGGCTACGAGCAGTACTTC. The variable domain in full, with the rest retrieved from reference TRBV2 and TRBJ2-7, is EPEVTQTPSHQVTQMGQEVILRCVPISNHLYFYWYRQILGQKVEFLVSFYNNEISEKSEIFDDQFSVERPDGSNFTLKIRSTKLEDSAMYFCASRPGGTGGYEQYFGPGTRLTVT.

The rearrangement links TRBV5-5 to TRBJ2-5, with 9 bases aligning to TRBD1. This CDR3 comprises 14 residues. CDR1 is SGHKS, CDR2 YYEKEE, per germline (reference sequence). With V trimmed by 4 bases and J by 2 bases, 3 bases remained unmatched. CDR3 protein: CASSPGTGQETQYF. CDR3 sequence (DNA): TGTGCCAGCAGCCCAGGGACAGGGCAAGAGACCCAGTACTTC.

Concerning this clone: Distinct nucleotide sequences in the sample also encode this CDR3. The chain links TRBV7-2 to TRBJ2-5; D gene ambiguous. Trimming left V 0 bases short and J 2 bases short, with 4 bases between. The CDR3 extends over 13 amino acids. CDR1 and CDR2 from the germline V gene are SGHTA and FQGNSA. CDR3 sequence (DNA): TGTGCCAGCAGCTTAGCGCGGCAAGAGACCCAGTACTTC. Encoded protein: CASSLARQETQYF.

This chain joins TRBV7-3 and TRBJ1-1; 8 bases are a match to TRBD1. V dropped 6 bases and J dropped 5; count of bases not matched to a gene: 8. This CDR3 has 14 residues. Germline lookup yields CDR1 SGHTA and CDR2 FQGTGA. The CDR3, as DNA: TGTGCCAGCAGTAAACAGGGGGTTAGTACTGAAGCTTTCTTT. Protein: CASSKQGVSTEAFF.

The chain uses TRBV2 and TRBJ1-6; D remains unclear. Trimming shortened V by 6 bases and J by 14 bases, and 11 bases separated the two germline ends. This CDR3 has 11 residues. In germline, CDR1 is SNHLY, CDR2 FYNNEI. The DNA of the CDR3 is TGTGCCAGCAGCCCGTCACGGGCCCTCCACTTT. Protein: CASSPSRALHF.

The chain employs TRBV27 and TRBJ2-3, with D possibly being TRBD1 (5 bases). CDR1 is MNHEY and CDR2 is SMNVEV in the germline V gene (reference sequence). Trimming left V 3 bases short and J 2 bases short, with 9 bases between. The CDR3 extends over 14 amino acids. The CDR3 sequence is CASSFNRFTDTQYF. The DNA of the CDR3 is TGTGCCAGCAGTTTTAACAGGTTCACAGATACGCAGTATTTT.

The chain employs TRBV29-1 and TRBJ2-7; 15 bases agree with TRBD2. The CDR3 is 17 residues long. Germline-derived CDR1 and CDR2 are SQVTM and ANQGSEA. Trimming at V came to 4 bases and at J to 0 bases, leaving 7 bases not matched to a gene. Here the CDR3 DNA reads TGCAGCGTTGTCGGGACTAGCGGGGGGTTCCGCTCCTACGAGCAGTACTTC. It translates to CSVVGTSGGFRSYEQYF.

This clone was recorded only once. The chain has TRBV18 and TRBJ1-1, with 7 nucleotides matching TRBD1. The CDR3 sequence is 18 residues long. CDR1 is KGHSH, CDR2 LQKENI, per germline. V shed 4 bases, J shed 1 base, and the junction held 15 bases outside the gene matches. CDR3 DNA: TGTGCCAGCTCACTGACCTCGGGACAGAGCCTCGAGAACACTGAAGCTTTCTTT. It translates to CASSLTSGQSLENTEAFF.

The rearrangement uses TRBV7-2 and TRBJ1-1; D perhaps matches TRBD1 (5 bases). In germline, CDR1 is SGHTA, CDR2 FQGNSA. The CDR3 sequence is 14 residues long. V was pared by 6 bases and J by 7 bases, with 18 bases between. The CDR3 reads CASRPAREQGEAFF. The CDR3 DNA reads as TGTGCCAGCAGACCCGCCAGGGAACAAGGTGAAGCTTTCTTT.

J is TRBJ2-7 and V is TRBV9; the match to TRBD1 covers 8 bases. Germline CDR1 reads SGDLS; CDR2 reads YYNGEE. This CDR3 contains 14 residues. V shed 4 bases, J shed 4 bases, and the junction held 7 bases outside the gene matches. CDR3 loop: CASSIGTGRYEQYF. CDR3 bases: TGTGCCAGCAGCATTGGGACAGGAAGATACGAGCAGTACTTC.